This T cell receptor (beta chain) was recorded in a study of T cell repertoires in cytomegalovirus infection. Details on this clonotype: Its antigen is undetermined.

TCRdb reanalysed the reads using MiXCR and keeps one entry per CDR3 protein. The sample has some 110,000 distinct CDR3 sequences, roughly a tenth seen once; the top ten hold approximately 33%. Specimen: PBMCs, sequenced either directly or after in vitro stimulation (not recorded which). The clonotype comes from a human donor in good health (CMV status not recorded). Some clones in this sample may be carry-over from other donors' samples.

CDR3 loop: CASSLQSGGAGYTF. CDR3 bases: TGTGCCAGCAGCTTACAATCTGGAGGGGCCGGCTACACCTTC. The V call is TRBV11-2, the J call TRBJ1-2, with D perhaps TRBD1 (5 bases). The CDR3 runs to 14 residues. The V end lost 2 bases, the J end lost 8 bases, and 15 bases lay between the germline ends. The germline V gene has CDR1 SGHAT and CDR2 FQNNGV.